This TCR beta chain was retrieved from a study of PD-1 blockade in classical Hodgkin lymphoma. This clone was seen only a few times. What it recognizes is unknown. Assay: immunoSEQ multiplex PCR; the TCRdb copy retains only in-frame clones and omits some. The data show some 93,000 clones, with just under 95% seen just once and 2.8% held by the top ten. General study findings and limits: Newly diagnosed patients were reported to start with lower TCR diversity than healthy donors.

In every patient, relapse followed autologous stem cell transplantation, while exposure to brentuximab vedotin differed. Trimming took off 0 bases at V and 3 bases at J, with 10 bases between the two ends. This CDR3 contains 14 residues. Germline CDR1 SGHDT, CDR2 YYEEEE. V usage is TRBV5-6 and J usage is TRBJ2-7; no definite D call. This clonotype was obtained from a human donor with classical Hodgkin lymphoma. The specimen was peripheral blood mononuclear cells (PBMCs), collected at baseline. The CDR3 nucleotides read TGTGCCAGCAGCTTGGGAGGTGACTTCTACGAGCAGTACTTC. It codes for CASSLGGDFYEQYF.